This T cell receptor beta chain came from a study of pediatric ulcerative colitis. Germline V CDR1 and CDR2: WNHNN, SYGVQD (reference sequence). This CDR3 region has 15 residues. The germline V and J ends were trimmed by 5 bases and 1 base, with 11 bases remaining between them. This clone was seen a single time. Its antigen is not known. Study conclusions and caveats: Ulcerative colitis patients shared more blood-rectal clones than controls. Substantially fewer templates came from a couple of patients' blood samples.

Sequencing depth was up to 500,000 reads per sample. This table comes from immunoSEQ multiplex PCR, and its TCRdb copy is limited to in-frame clones, with some not included. This table has 64,000 or so clones, 77% appearing once. The specimen was blood. This chain joins TRBV10-1 and TRBJ2-2, with no clear D. The source of this sequence is a boy between 10 and 17 years old with moderate ulcerative colitis. The CDR3, as DNA: TGCGCCAGCAGTATCACAGCCGAGAACACCGGGGAGCTGTTTTTT. Translated: CASSITAENTGELFF.